This TCR beta chain was sequenced during a study of cytomegalovirus exposure and HLA in healthy donors. Across the study: Earlier sequencing of around 190 million T cells yielded about 120 million unique TCR beta sequences. Study-level points and caveats: A further, later analysis showed that HLA-associated TCR beta chains (compared with equally common others) were more clonally expanded. The study put some 150 TCR beta chains on its list as cytomegalovirus-associated.

The germline V gene encodes CDR1 MNHEY and CDR2 SMNVEV (reference sequence). V trimming: 5 bases; J trimming: 5 bases; junction bases outside the gene matches: 8. The CDR3 has 14 residues. In the PCR, 60 Vbeta and 13 Jbeta primers were used. Measured with immunoSEQ multiplex PCR; TCRdb has only the in-frame clones, and not every one. The repertoire has under 200,000 clones, about 80% of them found once; the top ten carry about an eighth. This clone showed up just once. Its antigen remains unidentified. This cohort consisted of healthy bone marrow donors. Material for sequencing was PBMCs. The source of this sequence is a man aged 45-65 years in good health and CMV-seropositive. The rearrangement links TRBV27 to TRBJ1-2; 7 positions agree with TRBD1. Here the CDR3 reads CASSAGTVLYGYTF. CDR3 DNA sequence: TGTGCCAGCAGTGCCGGGACAGTGCTATATGGCTACACCTTC.